The TCR beta chain under discussion was sequenced for a study of metastatic and nonmetastatic thyroid tumors. Study as a whole: Repertoire data that came from the blood and tumor or nodule tissue of malignant and benign thyroid patients were compared.

As handled by the study authors: Researchers built a distant-metastasis classifier for papillary thyroid cancer that drew on CDR3 differences across clinicopathological groups. TCRdb reprocessed the PCR reads via MiXCR. V and J calls and clone size were set by TCRdb, not the authors. The top ten clones hold approximately 25% of a sample with 7,000 or so clones, approximately 20% of them seen once. No patient had received any treatment before thyroid surgery. This CDR3 has 16 amino acids. Trimming left V 1 base short and J 3 bases short, with 12 bases between. Germline V gene sequence: CDR1 SGHAT, CDR2 FQDESV (reference sequence).

Sequencing was performed on adjacent normal tissue. The V call is TRBV11-1, the J call TRBJ2-2; maybe TRBD2 (5 bases). This receptor was obtained from a male donor with papillary thyroid cancer or a benign thyroid nodule (not recorded which). Some clones in this sample may be carry-over from other donors' samples. CDR3 region: CASSLVEGWDTGELFF. CDR3 DNA sequence: TGTGCCAGCAGCTTAGTAGAGGGCTGGGACACCGGGGAGCTGTTTTTT. The whole variable domain, filled in from reference TRBV11-1 and TRBJ2-2, reads EAEVAQSPRYKITEKSQAVAFWCDPISGHATLYWYRQILGQGPELLVQFQDESVVDDSQLPKDRFSAERLKGVDSTLKIQPAELGDSAMYLCASSLVEGWDTGELFFGEGSRLTVL.